Presented here are 3 T cell receptor beta chains from one specimen sequenced in a study of blood T cell repertoires in COVID-19 (TCRdb year 2020). To prepare the library, the immunoSEQ multiplex PCR assay was applied. In its TCRdb copy, this immuneACCESS table keeps in-frame sequences only and misses some clones. Where compared with another copy, unresolved V genes explain less than half of these, and the others have no known cause. In all, the sample holds about 230,000 clones, and roughly four fifths of those were seen once. 7.4% of the sample is taken by the ten largest. Sequenced input: peripheral blood. The receptors derive from a woman aged 45-65 years with acute or convalescent COVID-19.

This clone was picked up a small number of times. The chain joins TRBV11-2 to TRBJ2-7; D uncertain. Trimming took 0 bases from V and 6 from J, leaving 6 bases between them. The germline gives CDR1 SGHAT, CDR2 FQNNGV. This CDR3 region has 12 residues. The CDR3 reads CASSLDSPEQYF. In DNA, the CDR3 is TGTGCCAGCAGCTTAGATAGCCCCGAGCAGTACTTC.

This chain links TRBV6-6 with TRBJ1-5, with TRBD1 matching over 9 bases. The J segment lost 2 bases and the V segment lost 5 bases, leaving 10 bases of the junction unmatched. Germline V gene sequence: CDR1 MNHNY, CDR2 SVGAGI (reference sequence). CDR3 length: 17 residues. The CDR3 bases are TGTGCCAGCAGTCCGTCGACAGGGGGATGGGGCAATCAGCCCCAGCATTTT. This gives the protein CASSPSTGGWGNQPQHF.

V is TRBV18 and J is TRBJ2-1, with D perhaps matching TRBD1 (5 bases). Per germline, CDR1 KGHSH and CDR2 LQKENI. CDR3 length: 13 amino acids. V was pared by 10 bases and J by 7 bases, with 17 bases between. The CDR3 DNA reads TGTGCCACAAGCGTGGGGCCCCAGAATGAGCAGTTCTTC. Protein: CATSVGPQNEQFF.